The 20 T cell receptor beta chains presented below share a single source sample, sequenced in a study of blood T cell repertoires in COVID-19. Sequencing used immunoSEQ multiplex PCR; TCRdb keeps in-frame clones, though not all of them. This sample has about 99,000 clones; roughly 87% occur once, and the top ten carry 5% to 7.5%. Material: peripheral blood. The receptors were gathered from a human donor in a cohort sampled during active COVID-19.

The gene calls are TRBV6-6 and TRBJ1-1; 9 bases fit TRBD1. The CDR3 loop spans 16 amino acids. Germline CDR1 is MNHNY and CDR2 is SVGAGI (reference sequence). The trim removed 5 bases at V and 1 base at J, leaving 8 bases unmatched. DNA for the CDR3: TGTGCCAGCAGTGCACAACCGGGACAGGGGAACACTGAAGCTTTCTTT. It yields the protein CASSAQPGQGNTEAFF.

V and J are TRBV6-1 and TRBJ2-7, with D tentatively TRBD1 (7 bases). CDR1 and CDR2 (germline): MNHNS, SASEGT. The CDR3 runs to 14 residues. Trimming removed 1 base from V and 4 bases from J, with 11 bases in between. This CDR3 is CASSEGQGLYEQYF. The CDR3 bases are TGTGCCAGCAGTGAAGGACAGGGACTTTACGAGCAGTACTTC.

The chain uses TRBV24-1 and TRBJ2-7, with TRBD1 matching over 9 bases. With 4 bases clipped from V and 4 bases from J, the junction kept 10 bases outside the gene matches. Germline V gives CDR1 KGHDR, CDR2 SFDVKD. This CDR3 spans 16 amino acids. The CDR3 reads CATSETGTGTTYEQYF. DNA of the CDR3: TGTGCCACCAGTGAGACTGGGACAGGGACTACGTACGAGCAGTACTTC.

The chain uses TRBV18 and TRBJ2-5, with D possibly being TRBD1 (5 bases). CDR3 length: 14 residues. Germline V CDR1 and CDR2: KGHSH, LQKENI. Trimming shortened V by 2 bases and J by 3 bases, and 10 bases separated the two germline ends. CDR3: CASSPARAKETQYF. CDR3 sequence (DNA): TGTGCCAGCTCACCAGCCAGGGCTAAAGAGACCCAGTACTTC. The entire variable domain, with the rest obtained from reference TRBV18 and TRBJ2-5, is as follows: NAGVMQNPRHLVRRRGQEARLRCSPMKGHSHVYWYRQLPEEGLKFMVYLQKENIIDESGMPKERFSAEFPKEGPSILRIQQVVRGDSAAYFCASSPARAKETQYFGPGTRLLVL.

The V call is TRBV27, the J call TRBJ1-2; TRBD1 is a possible D gene (5 bases). Germline assignment: CDR1 MNHEY and CDR2 SMNVEV (reference sequence). The CDR3 length is 15 residues. Trimming removed 0 bases from V and 6 bases from J, with 14 bases in between. The CDR3 sequence is CASSLSPGLGDGYTF. CDR3 DNA: TGTGCCAGCAGTTTATCGCCAGGGCTTGGGGATGGCTACACCTTC.

The chain links TRBV5-1 to TRBJ2-1; TRBD2 aligns across 9 bases. Unmatched junction bases numbered 5, after V lost 0 bases and J lost 7 bases. The CDR3 consists of 15 residues. Germline V gene data show CDR1 as SGHRS and CDR2 as YFSETQ. Written as DNA, the CDR3 is TGCGCCAGCAGCTTGGTCCTAGCGGGACCGAATGAGCAGTTCTTC. It yields the protein CASSLVLAGPNEQFF.

CDR3 sequence: CASSPRTGLSTGELFF. CDR3 nucleotide sequence: TGTGCCAGCAGCCCTCGGACAGGGTTGAGCACCGGGGAGCTGTTTTTT. The chain uses TRBV7-9 and TRBJ2-2, with 8 bases matching TRBD1. CDR1 and CDR2 (germline): SEHNR, FQNEAQ (reference sequence). V lost 5 bases to trimming and J lost 4 bases; unmatched junction nucleotides: 9. CDR3 size: 16 residues.

The chain joins TRBV9 to TRBJ2-7; TRBD2 is a possible D gene (5 bases). CDR1 SGDLS and CDR2 YYNGEE come from the germline V gene. Deletions cut 4 bases from V and 7 bases from J, with 15 bases between. The CDR3 covers 13 residues. CDR3 DNA: TGTGCCAGCAGCCAGGACGCGGGTTTGGAGCAGTACTTC. This encodes CASSQDAGLEQYF.

The CDR3 DNA reads as TGTGCCAGCAGGGCGACAGTCTATAGCAATCAGCCCCAGCATTTT. Translated: CASRATVYSNQPQHF. The chain combines TRBV6-5 with TRBJ1-5; D perhaps matches TRBD1 (5 bases). The CDR3 runs 15 residues. V was shortened by 6 bases and J by 0 bases, with 12 bases between the two germline ends. CDR1 and CDR2 (germline): MNHEY, SVGAGI.

The V and J genes are TRBV5-1 and TRBJ2-4; D might be TRBD1 (6 bases). CDR3 length equals 14 residues. Trimming took 4 bases from V and 5 from J, leaving 13 bases between them. Germline CDR1 SGHRS, CDR2 YFSETQ. This CDR3 is CASSRPEGENIQYF. The CDR3 DNA follows: TGCGCCAGCAGCCGCCCTGAGGGGGAAAACATTCAGTACTTC.

The rearrangement uses TRBV18 and TRBJ2-1; 13 positions match TRBD2. The ends lost 3 bases at V and 10 bases at J; junction bases unmatched: 6. The germline CDR1 and CDR2 sequences are KGHSH and LQKENI. This CDR3 is built from 15 residues. This chain's CDR3 is CASSPTLAGGGEQFF. The DNA for the CDR3 is TGTGCCAGCTCACCCACACTAGCGGGAGGGGGCGAGCAGTTCTTC. The entire variable domain, with the rest obtained from reference TRBV18 and TRBJ2-1, is as follows: NAGVMQNPRHLVRRRGQEARLRCSPMKGHSHVYWYRQLPEEGLKFMVYLQKENIIDESGMPKERFSAEFPKEGPSILRIQQVVRGDSAAYFCASSPTLAGGGEQFFGPGTRLTVL.

The gene calls are TRBV5-1 and TRBJ1-1, with D perhaps TRBD1 (6 bases). The CDR3 consists of 15 residues. From germline, CDR1 is SGHRS and CDR2 YFSETQ. V was shortened by 2 bases and J by 1 base, with 12 bases between the two germline ends. The CDR3 here is CASSFLPGQNTEAFF. CDR3 coding DNA: TGCGCCAGCAGCTTTTTACCGGGACAGAACACTGAAGCTTTCTTT. Complete variable domain (other parts from reference TRBV5-1 and TRBJ1-1): KAGVTQTPRYLIKTRGQQVTLSCSPISGHRSVSWYQQTPGQGLQFLFEYFSETQRNKGNFPGRFSGRQFSNSRSEMNVSTLELGDSALYLCASSFLPGQNTEAFFGQGTRLTVV.

The rearrangement links TRBV5-6 to TRBJ2-3; D unresolved. The CDR3 runs to 15 residues. With 4 bases removed from V and 0 bases from J, the gap between germline ends came to 12 bases. From germline, CDR1 is SGHDT and CDR2 YYEEEE. CDR3 DNA sequence: TGTGCCAGCAGCCCTACGCATACTAGCACAGATACGCAGTATTTT. Protein product: CASSPTHTSTDTQYF.

The chain employs TRBV11-3 and TRBJ2-2, with TRBD2 identical over 13 bases. Germline loops: CDR1 SGHNT, CDR2 YENEEA. This CDR3 has 20 amino acids. The J segment lost 4 bases and the V segment lost 4 bases, leaving 15 bases of the junction unmatched. The CDR3 is CASSSIIGLAGVWGTGELFF. Here the CDR3 DNA reads TGTGCCAGCAGCTCTATTATTGGACTAGCGGGAGTTTGGGGCACCGGGGAGCTGTTTTTT. Full variable domain (rest looked up from reference TRBV11-3 and TRBJ2-2): EAGVVQSPRYKIIEKKQPVAFWCNPISGHNTLYWYLQNLGQGPELLIRYENEEAVDDSQLPKDRFSAERLKGVDSTLKIQPAELGDSAVYLCASSSIIGLAGVWGTGELFFGEGSRLTVL.

The chain uses TRBV6-1 and TRBJ1-4; 7 bases match TRBD1. The germline gives CDR1 MNHNS, CDR2 SASEGT. The CDR3 sequence is 16 residues long. Trimming removed 0 bases from V and 13 bases from J; junction bases left unmatched: 14. The CDR3 is CASSEASGTVVRVLFF. DNA of the CDR3: TGTGCCAGCAGTGAAGCCTCCGGGACAGTGGTCCGGGTACTGTTTTTT.

The V and J genes are TRBV19 and TRBJ1-1; D uncertain. The CDR3 contains 15 residues. V was cut by 6 bases and J by 4 bases, with 18 bases left in between. Germline lookup yields CDR1 LNHDA and CDR2 SQIVND (reference sequence). The CDR3: CASSPDAWEITEAFF. The CDR3, as DNA: TGTGCCAGTAGCCCAGATGCTTGGGAGATCACTGAAGCTTTCTTT.

The rearrangement links TRBV27 to TRBJ2-7; weak D call: TRBD2 (6 bases). CDR1 is MNHEY, CDR2 SMNVEV, per germline (reference sequence). CDR3 size: 17 residues. V lost 1 base, J lost 2 bases, and 18 bases lay in between. The CDR3 region has the DNA TGTGCCAGCAGTTTATATGCTAGCGCGAGCGGAACCTACGAGCAGTACTTC. Its translation: CASSLYASASGTYEQYF.

The chain recombines TRBV7-2 with TRBJ2-3, with a possible D match to TRBD2 (5 bases). Germline lookup yields CDR1 SGHTA and CDR2 FQGNSA. This CDR3 region has 16 residues. V gave up 5 bases and J gave up 2 bases, with 17 bases separating them. In nucleotides, the CDR3 is TGTGCCAGCAGCATTAGCGTCCGGTCTACCACAGATACGCAGTATTTT. Translating gives CASSISVRSTTDTQYF.

The chain couples TRBV9 to TRBJ1-4; 7 nucleotides agree with TRBD1. The length of the CDR3 is 12 residues. CDR1 and CDR2 from the germline V gene are SGDLS and YYNGEE. With V trimmed by 4 bases and J by 7 bases, 1 base remained unmatched. CDR3 DNA sequence: TGTGCCAGCAGCCGGGACAGTGAAAAACTGTTTTTT. This gives the protein CASSRDSEKLFF. Together with reference TRBV9 and TRBJ1-4, the CDR3 gives the full variable domain: DSGVTQTPKHLITATGQRVTLRCSPRSGDLSVYWYQQSLDQGLQFLIQYYNGEERAKGNILERFSAQQFPDLHSELNLSSLELGDSALYFCASSRDSEKLFFGSGTQLSVL.

V is TRBV5-1 and J is TRBJ2-5; 9 bases map to TRBD1. CDR3 size: 16 residues. Unmatched junction bases numbered 11, after V lost 4 bases and J lost 4 bases. Germline lookup yields CDR1 SGHRS and CDR2 YFSETQ. DNA of the CDR3: TGCGCCAGCAGCGCCCCGGGACAGGGACATCGAGAGACCCAGTACTTC. This sequence encodes CASSAPGQGHRETQYF.